The clone carrying this T cell receptor beta chain was detected many times. This record belongs to a study of Graves' ophthalmopathy and Graves' hyperthyroidism. Amplified material comprised TCR beta CDR3 regions derived from RNA transcripts. Following a first-round RT-PCR that used HTBI primers, a second-round multiplex PCR was carried out. MiXCR, run by TCRdb on the multiplex PCR reads, gives a single entry per CDR3 protein. The sample consists of about 700,000 distinct CDR3 sequences, roughly 39% of them appearing once. The CDR3 is 15 residues long. V lost 3 bases and J 4 bases, leaving 16 bases between the germline ends. Those donors who had ophthalmopathy presented with moderate-to-severe activity, a CAS of ≥3, a NOSPECS of ≥4 and a duration under 3 months. Certain patients, namely those with other autoimmune diseases, uncontrolled infections, pregnancy or lactation, were excluded. Diagnosis relied on clinical symptoms, serum thyroxine, TRAb, thyroid ultrasound and orbital computed tomography. The source of the PBMCs was around 10 ml of fresh peripheral blood.

The sequence was collected from an adult man with Graves' ophthalmopathy. The sequencing input was peripheral blood. This sequence joins TRBV12-3 or TRBV12-4 and TRBJ2-7; TRBD1 might be the D (8 bases). The CDR3 spells CASSFGQGGGYEQYF. DNA of the CDR3: TGTGCCAGCAGTTTCGGACAGGGCGGGGGTTACGAGCAGTACTTC.